The T cell receptor beta chain described here comes from a study of graft-versus-host responses after intestinal transplantation. Study information: The transplants performed in recipients were multivisceral, liver-intestinal, or isolated intestinal. Each patient got anti-thymocyte globulin induction, then tacrolimus and steroids for roughly 3 years.

Generated by immunoSEQ multiplex PCR, the TCRdb table keeps only in-frame clones and is missing some. The sample carries approximately 50,000 clones, roughly 90% recorded once. Study-wide findings and caveats: Allografts carried high graft-versus-host to host-versus-graft clonal ratios in patients having graft-donor T cell macrochimerism. GvH clones were found in recipient marrow; some appeared first in ileum or blood.

About this clone itself: The antigen is undetermined.

Trimming cost V 4 bases and J 1 base; bases outside gene matches: 6. The CDR3 has 15 residues. From germline, CDR1 is SQVTM and CDR2 ANQGSEA. The sequence was collected from a human patient who received an intestinal transplant, so some T cells may come from the graft donor. Sequencing used PBMCs, obtained 26 days after transplant. The chain carries TRBV29-1 and TRBJ2-1, with 8 nucleotides matching TRBD2. The CDR3: CSVVGTSLSYNEQFF. The CDR3 bases are TGCAGCGTTGTTGGGACTAGTCTTTCCTACAATGAGCAGTTCTTC.